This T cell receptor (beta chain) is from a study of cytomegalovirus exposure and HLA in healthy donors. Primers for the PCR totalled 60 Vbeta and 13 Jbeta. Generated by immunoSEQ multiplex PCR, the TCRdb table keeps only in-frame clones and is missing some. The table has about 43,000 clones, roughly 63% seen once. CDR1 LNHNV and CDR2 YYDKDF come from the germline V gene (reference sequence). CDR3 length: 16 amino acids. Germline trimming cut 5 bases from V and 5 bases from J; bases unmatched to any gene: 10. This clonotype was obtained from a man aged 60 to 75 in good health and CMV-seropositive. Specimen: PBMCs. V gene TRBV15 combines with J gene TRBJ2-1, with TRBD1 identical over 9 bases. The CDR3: CATSSWGTGLDNEQFF. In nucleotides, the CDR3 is TGTGCCACCAGCTCCTGGGGGACAGGGCTAGACAATGAGCAGTTCTTC.